A single sample is the source of the 7 T cell receptor beta chains below, sequenced in a study of OX40 agonist ivuxolimab in advanced cancers. Profiled with immunoSEQ multiplex PCR; TCRdb holds only in-frame clones, not every one. The sample records around 79,000 clones, 75% to 85% being singletons. Sequencing used CD4+ or CD8+ T cells sorted from blood, obtained in a trial of the OX40 agonist ivuxolimab. These receptor sequences come from an adult with an advanced solid tumor such as melanoma, head and neck, liver or kidney cancer.

This clone has just one count. The chain combines TRBV29-1 with TRBJ2-2; 11 bases align to TRBD2. Germline V gene sequence: CDR1 SQVTM, CDR2 ANQGSEA. The V gene end was trimmed by 4 bases and the J gene end by 6 bases; junction bases not matched to a gene: 7. The CDR3 sequence is 15 residues long. CDR3 DNA sequence: TGCAGCGTTGCCCCGACTAGCGGGGCGCCCGGGGAGCTGTTTTTT. Protein product: CSVAPTSGAPGELFF.

The chain employs TRBV19 and TRBJ2-4, with D unresolved. Trimming cost V 4 bases and J 7 bases, with 11 bases left between them. Germline-derived CDR1 and CDR2 are LNHDA and SQIVND (reference sequence). The CDR3 has 13 residues. CDR3 sequence reads: CASSKGMVNIQYF. The CDR3 DNA follows: TGTGCCAGTAGTAAAGGGATGGTTAACATTCAGTACTTC.

The rearrangement joins TRBV6-1 to TRBJ1-1; possibly TRBD1 for D (5 bases). Trimming took off 6 bases at V and 1 base at J, with 15 bases between the two ends. Germline loops: CDR1 MNHNS, CDR2 SASEGT. The CDR3 runs to 15 residues. Here the CDR3 DNA reads TGTGCCAGCAGGTCAGGGATAGGAGAGAACACTGAAGCTTTCTTT. Protein: CASRSGIGENTEAFF.

The V gene is TRBV4-3, the J gene TRBJ1-6; D is possibly TRBD1 (5 bases). Germline CDR1 and CDR2: LGHNA and YSLEER. Trimming pared 0 bases from V and 5 bases from J, leaving 8 bases between. The CDR3 is 15 residues long. CDR3 sequence: CASSQDNRHNSPLHF. In DNA form, the CDR3 reads TGCGCCAGCAGCCAAGATAACAGGCATAATTCACCCCTCCACTTT.

The chain is built from TRBV27 and TRBJ1-2; no reliable D call. Trimming cost V 2 bases and J 9 bases, with 13 bases left between them. CDR1 and CDR2 (germline): MNHEY, SMNVEV (reference sequence). The CDR3 is 13 amino acids. The CDR3 region is CASSLEASTRYTF. The CDR3 region has the DNA TGTGCCAGCAGTTTAGAGGCGAGTACTCGCTACACCTTC.

The chain is built from TRBV27 and TRBJ1-2, with 10 bases identical to TRBD1. The ends lost 0 bases at V and 10 bases at J; junction bases unmatched: 2. CDR1 MNHEY and CDR2 SMNVEV come from the germline V gene (reference sequence). This CDR3 contains 13 residues. The CDR3 region is CASSLSGTGVYTF. For the CDR3, the DNA is TGTGCCAGCAGTTTATCCGGGACAGGGGTCTACACCTTC.

The V call is TRBV5-4, the J call TRBJ2-7; 7 bases match TRBD2. This CDR3 is built from 14 residues. V dropped 5 bases and J dropped 6; count of bases not matched to a gene: 11. Germline CDR1 is SGHNT and CDR2 is YYREEE (reference sequence). CDR3 region: CASSLGGALPEQYF. CDR3 DNA: TGTGCCAGCAGTCTGGGAGGGGCCCTTCCCGAGCAGTACTTC.